This T cell receptor beta chain comes out of a study of metastatic and nonmetastatic thyroid tumors. At the level of the study: Thyroid patients, malignant and benign, had repertoires compared across blood and tumor or nodule tissue. Study results and limitations: Malignant thyroid tumors reportedly had TCR beta diversity that was significantly higher than in benign nodules, in blood and tumor.

CDR3 length equals 13 residues. V lost 3 bases and J 5 bases, leaving 10 bases between the germline ends. Germline V gene data show CDR1 as MDHEN and CDR2 as SYDVKM. This clone was counted at least ten times. The target antigen is unknown. Per the authors' pipeline: Clinicopathological groups differed in CDR3, with these differences serving to build a distant-metastasis classifier for papillary thyroid cancer. MiXCR re-clonotyped the PCR reads for TCRdb. TCRdb's processing, not the authors', yielded these V and J calls. The top ten clones hold around 16% of a sample with over 30,000 clones, about 30% of them seen once. All patients reached thyroid surgery having received no treatment beforehand.

Sequenced input: tumor tissue. The chain combines TRBV28 with TRBJ1-2; D is undetermined. This TCR came from a female donor with papillary thyroid cancer or a benign thyroid nodule (not recorded which). Some clones in this sample may be carry-over from other donors' samples. As DNA, the CDR3 is TGTGCCAGCAGTTTGGCGGGAGGTTATGGCTACACCTTC. It codes for CASSLAGGYGYTF.